This T cell receptor beta chain appears in the sequencing data of a study of T cells after yellow fever vaccination. Overall study: Researchers used SMART-Seq v4 Ultra Low Input to prepare fractions that had low cell numbers. General study results and limits: Peaking on day 5 versus 15, the secondary response was faster but weaker. Clones that expanded after primary vaccination mostly reappeared after the booster (96% CD4, roughly 87% CD8).

TCRdb independently ran MiXCR on the 5' RACE reads; one entry per CDR3 protein. There are about 30,000 distinct CDR3 sequences in the sample; nearly 4.5% occur only once, and 45% to 50% lies in the top ten. This clonotype was seen at least ten times. The antigen is undetermined. The germline gives CDR1 SGHTA, CDR2 FQGNSA. This CDR3 has 12 residues. Trimming removed 5 bases from V and 8 bases from J, with 13 bases in between. This chain joins TRBV7-2 and TRBJ2-7, with D possibly TRBD2 on 5 matching bases. The sequences come from CD8+ T cells sorted from PBMCs, collected 5 days after the yellow fever booster vaccination. The TCR originated in a man aged 25 to 45 who received the YFV17D yellow fever vaccine. CDR3 nucleotide sequence: TGTGCCAGCAGCGGACTTGTCGGGAAGCAGTACTTC. Encoded protein: CASSGLVGKQYF.